The clone carrying this T cell receptor (beta chain) has just a few counts. Its antigen is still unknown. Attachment of unique molecular identifiers to individual cDNA molecules was performed in the library. In the original analysis: Across samples, TCR counts had a median of about 93,000 and ranged from about 20,000 to 750,000. One entry per CDR3 protein results from TCRdb running MiXCR on the RACE reads. It is TCRdb's table, rather than the study itself, that gives the V and J calls and clone size. This sample has approximately 90,000 distinct CDR3 sequences, with approximately 9.7% found just once. Time point reported: healthy volunteer bleed at 2 weeks. Unfractionated whole blood served as the source for total RNA extraction. The data derive from a study of human T cells and chemical hapten exposure. Broader study findings: With regard to DPC sensitization, TCRs above 1 in 1000 frequency did not change.

Germline-derived CDR1 and CDR2 are SQVTM and ANQGSEA. Trimming removed 5 bases from V and 3 bases from J, with 14 bases in between. The CDR3 covers 13 residues. The clonotype comes from a female donor in good health. Some clones in this sample may be carry-over from other donors' samples. Sequences were obtained from whole blood. This chain links TRBV29-1 with TRBJ2-7; D remains ambiguous. The DNA of the CDR3 is TGCAGCGTTCGCCAGGCGGCCAGCTACGAGCAGTACTTC. Protein sequence: CSVRQAASYEQYF.